Here is one T cell receptor beta chain with its context. The antigen remains unidentified. This specimen comes from a study of cytomegalovirus exposure and HLA in healthy donors. Study observations and caveats: Common viral pathogens were later found to be apparently linked to several of the most significant clusters. In a later analysis, a missense DCLRE1C variant was linked to TCR beta V- and J-gene trimming.

This CDR3 has 15 amino acids. Germline V gene data show CDR1 as LGHNA and CDR2 as YNFKEQ. Between the trimmed V and J ends, which lost 0 bases and 7 bases, there was a span of 13 bases. Primers: 60 Vbeta forward and 13 Jbeta reverse. The repertoire was sequenced with immunoSEQ multiplex PCR; TCRdb's copy has only in-frame clones and lacks some. The sample contains approximately 160,000 clones, 65% to 70% of which appear only once. This receptor was taken from a woman aged 18-29 years in good health and CMV-seropositive. The rearrangement joins TRBV4-2 to TRBJ1-5; weak D call: TRBD1 (6 bases). The sample was PBMCs. CDR3 region: CASSQEGGVPQPQHF. In DNA form, the CDR3 reads TGTGCCAGCAGCCAAGAAGGGGGTGTTCCGCAGCCCCAGCATTTT.